This TCR beta chain was sequenced in a study of T cells after yellow fever vaccination. Study details: SMART-Seq v4 Ultra Low Input handled preparation of low-cell-number fractions.

Production of TCR cDNA was by 5'RACE template switching, which also added a universal primer site and UMIs. Via MiXCR, TCRdb re-called the 5' RACE reads, giving one row per CDR3 protein. The profile shows more than 450,000 distinct CDR3 sequences, around a fifth of them singletons. Note on this clonotype: Its target is not known.

Germline values: CDR1 MNHEY, CDR2 SMNVEV (reference sequence). V lost 5 bases and J 1 base, leaving 8 bases between the germline ends. The CDR3 loop spans 13 amino acids. Overall study findings and caveats: After the booster, around 95% of CD4 and around nine tenths of CD8 primary-response clones were re-detected. Weaker overall, the secondary response nonetheless peaked faster (day 5 versus 15).

V usage is TRBV27 and J usage is TRBJ2-5; D is uncertain. This sequence originates from a man in his late teens or twenties who received the YFV17D yellow fever vaccine. The sequencing used PBMCs, collected approximately 22 days after the first yellow fever vaccination. CDR3 sequence: CASSQRVQETQYF. The CDR3 DNA is TGTGCCAGCAGTCAGAGAGTCCAAGAGACCCAGTACTTC.